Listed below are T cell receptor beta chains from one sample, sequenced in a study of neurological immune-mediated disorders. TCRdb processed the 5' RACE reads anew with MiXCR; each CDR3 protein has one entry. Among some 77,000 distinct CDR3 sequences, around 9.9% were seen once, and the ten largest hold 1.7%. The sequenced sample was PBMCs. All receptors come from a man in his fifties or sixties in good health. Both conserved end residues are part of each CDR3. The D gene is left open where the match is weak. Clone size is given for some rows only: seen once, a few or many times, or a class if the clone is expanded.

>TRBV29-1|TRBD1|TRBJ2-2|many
CSVKKTGDATGELFF
TGCAGCGTTAAAAAGACAGGGGACGCCACCGGGGAGCTGTTTTTT
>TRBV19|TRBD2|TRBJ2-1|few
CASSVGTSGTSSYNEQFF
TGTGCCAGTAGTGTTGGGACTAGCGGGACGAGCTCCTACAATGAGCAGTTCTTC
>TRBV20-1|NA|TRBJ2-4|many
CSARDALGSKNIQYF
TGCAGTGCTAGAGACGCCCTGGGATCCAAAAACATTCAGTACTTC
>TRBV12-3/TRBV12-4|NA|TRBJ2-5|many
CASSLSRPGAQYF
TGTGCCAGCAGTTTAAGCCGGCCGGGGGCCCAGTACTTC
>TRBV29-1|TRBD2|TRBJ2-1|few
CSIRLAGVSNEQFF
TGCAGCATCCGACTAGCGGGAGTTAGTAATGAGCAGTTCTTC
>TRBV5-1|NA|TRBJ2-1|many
CASSLAGGNEQFF
TGCGCCAGCAGCTTGGCTGGGGGCAATGAGCAGTTCTTC
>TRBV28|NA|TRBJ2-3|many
CASSKTEGPRTDTQYF
TGTGCCAGCAGTAAGACCGAAGGGCCTCGCACAGATACGCAGTATTTT
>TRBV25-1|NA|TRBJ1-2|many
CASSPQGGGNYGYTF
TGTGCCAGCAGTCCCCAGGGCGGAGGGAACTATGGCTACACCTTC
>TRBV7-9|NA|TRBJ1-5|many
CASSPFEGGSNQPQHF
TGTGCCAGCAGCCCATTTGAGGGGGGGAGCAATCAGCCCCAGCATTTT
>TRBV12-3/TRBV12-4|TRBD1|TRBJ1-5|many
CASTQRGTVNQPQHF
TGTGCCAGCACCCAGAGAGGGACAGTCAATCAGCCCCAGCATTTT
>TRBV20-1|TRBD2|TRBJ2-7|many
CSARGTSGLPYEQYF
TGCAGTGCTAGAGGGACTAGCGGTCTACCGTACGAGCAGTACTTC
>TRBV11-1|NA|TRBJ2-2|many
CASSAWGDTGELFF
TGTGCCAGCAGCGCGTGGGGGGACACCGGGGAGCTGTTTTTT
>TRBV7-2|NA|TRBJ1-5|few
CASSSGGSTNQPQHF
TGTGCCAGCAGCTCGGGGGGTAGTACCAATCAGCCCCAGCATTTT
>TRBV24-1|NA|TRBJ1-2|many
CATSDSRLRGRHYGYTF
TGTGCCACCAGTGATTCCCGGCTCCGGGGAAGACACTATGGCTACACCTTC
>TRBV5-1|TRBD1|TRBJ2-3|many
CASSSGTGVNTQYF
TGCGCCAGCAGCTCCGGGACAGGAGTGAATACGCAGTATTTT
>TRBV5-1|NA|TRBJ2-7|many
CASSRPYGEQYF
TGCGCCAGCAGCCGCCCCTATGGAGAGCAGTACTTC
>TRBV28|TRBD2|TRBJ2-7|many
CASRLAGLNSYEQYF
TGTGCCAGCAGATTAGCGGGCTTGAACTCCTACGAGCAGTACTTC
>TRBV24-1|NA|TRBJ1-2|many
CATRNNYGYTF
TGTGCCACCAGGAATAACTATGGCTACACCTTC
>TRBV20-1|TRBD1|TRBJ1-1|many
CSAKFPGQISNTEAFF
TGCAGTGCTAAATTCCCGGGACAGATTTCGAACACTGAAGCTTTCTTT
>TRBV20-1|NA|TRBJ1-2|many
CSARDSGFGYTF
TGCAGTGCTAGAGATTCAGGGTTTGGCTACACCTTC
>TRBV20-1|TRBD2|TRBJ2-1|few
CSANSGDNEQFF
TGCAGTGCTAATAGCGGGGACAATGAGCAGTTCTTC
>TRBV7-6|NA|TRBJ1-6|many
CASSLEGVGSPLHF
TGTGCCAGCAGCTTAGAAGGGGTGGGTTCACCCCTCCACTTT
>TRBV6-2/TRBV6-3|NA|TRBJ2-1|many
CASSYVGDPLLDEQFF
TGTGCCAGCAGTTACGTAGGGGATCCGCTGTTGGATGAGCAGTTCTTC
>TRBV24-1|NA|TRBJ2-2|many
CATSDPTANTGELFF
TGTGCCACCAGTGATCCGACAGCGAACACCGGGGAGCTGTTTTTT
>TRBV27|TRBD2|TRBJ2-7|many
CASSYTGTSGSGIAYEQYF
TGTGCCAGCAGTTATACCGGGACTAGCGGGAGTGGGATCGCCTACGAGCAGTACTTC
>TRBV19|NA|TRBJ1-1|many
CASSMVGNTEAFF
TGTGCCAGTAGTATGGTGGGGAACACTGAAGCTTTCTTT
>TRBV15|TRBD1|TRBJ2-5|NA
CATSTRDRGLQETQYF
TGTGCCACCAGCACTAGGGACAGGGGGCTTCAAGAGACCCAGTACTTC
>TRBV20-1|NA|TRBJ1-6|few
CSARNRGLGNSPLHF
TGCAGTGCTAGAAATCGAGGATTGGGCAATTCACCCCTCCACTTT
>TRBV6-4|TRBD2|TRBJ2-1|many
CASSGLAAYNEQFF
TGTGCCAGCAGTGGACTAGCAGCTTACAATGAGCAGTTCTTC
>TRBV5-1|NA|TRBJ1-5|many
CASSLGNSNQPQHF
TGCGCCAGCAGCTTGGGCAATAGCAATCAGCCCCAGCATTTT
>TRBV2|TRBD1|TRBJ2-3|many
CASSAWTGSTDTQYF
TGTGCCAGCAGTGCATGGACAGGGAGCACAGATACGCAGTATTTT
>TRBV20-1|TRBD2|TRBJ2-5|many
CSARSGTSGETQYF
TGCAGTGCTAGATCCGGGACTAGCGGGGAGACCCAGTACTTC
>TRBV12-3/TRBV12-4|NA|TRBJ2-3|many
CASSHIAGTQYF
TGTGCCAGCAGCCACATTGCGGGTACGCAGTATTTT
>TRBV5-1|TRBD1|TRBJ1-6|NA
CASSQTGERSYNSHPHF
TGCGCCAGCAGTCAAACAGGGGAACGCTCCTATAATTCACACCCCCACTTT
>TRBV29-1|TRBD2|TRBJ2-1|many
CSNGGGPYNEQFF
TGCAGCAATGGCGGGGGGCCCTACAATGAGCAGTTCTTC
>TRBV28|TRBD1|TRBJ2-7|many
CASSLSRQGKDEQYF
TGTGCCAGCAGTTTATCCCGACAGGGGAAAGACGAGCAGTACTTC
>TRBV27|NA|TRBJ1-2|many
CASSSLRATNYGYTF
TGTGCCAGCAGTTCCCTCAGGGCTACTAACTATGGCTACACCTTC
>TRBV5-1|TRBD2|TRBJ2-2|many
CASSPTSGNTGELFF
TGCGCCAGCAGTCCGACTAGCGGTAACACCGGGGAGCTGTTTTTT
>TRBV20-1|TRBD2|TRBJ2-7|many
CSARDQGTRGYEQYF
TGCAGTGCTAGAGATCAAGGGACTAGGGGTTACGAGCAGTACTTC
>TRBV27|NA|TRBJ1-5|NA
CASSPRQVNQPQHF
TGTGCCAGCAGTCCGCGACAGGTCAATCAGCCCCAGCATTTT
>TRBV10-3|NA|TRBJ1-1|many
CAISESGAVEAFF
TGTGCCATCAGTGAGTCGGGGGCAGTTGAAGCTTTCTTT
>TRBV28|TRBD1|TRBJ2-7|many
CASSIPGQTRYEQYF
TGTGCCAGCAGCATCCCGGGACAGACGAGGTACGAGCAGTACTTC
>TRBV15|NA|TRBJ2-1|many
CATSRDSWGNEQFF
TGTGCCACCAGCAGAGATTCCTGGGGCAATGAGCAGTTCTTC
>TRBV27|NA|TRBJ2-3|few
CASSFGRGSTDTQYF
TGTGCCAGCAGTTTCGGGCGGGGAAGCACAGATACGCAGTATTTT
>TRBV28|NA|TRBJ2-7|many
CASKRKGYEQYF
TGTGCCAGCAAAAGGAAGGGTTACGAGCAGTACTTC
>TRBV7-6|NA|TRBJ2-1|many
CASSLESSFVYNEQFF
TGTGCCAGCAGCTTAGAGTCCAGCTTCGTATACAATGAGCAGTTCTTC
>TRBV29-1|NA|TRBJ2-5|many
CSVEGVGETQYF
TGCAGCGTTGAGGGGGTTGGAGAGACCCAGTACTTC
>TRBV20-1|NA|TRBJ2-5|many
CSARGVLLRETQYF
TGCAGTGCCAGGGGGGTCCTCCTGAGGGAGACCCAGTACTTC
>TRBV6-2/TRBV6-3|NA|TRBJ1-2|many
CASSDSLSRGYTF
TGTGCCAGCAGTGATTCTCTTTCGCGAGGCTACACCTTC
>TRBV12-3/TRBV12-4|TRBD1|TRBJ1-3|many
CASSPGQEDTIYF
TGTGCCAGCAGCCCTGGACAGGAGGACACCATATATTTT
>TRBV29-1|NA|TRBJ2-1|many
CSVEELLAEQFF
TGCAGCGTTGAAGAACTATTGGCTGAGCAGTTCTTC
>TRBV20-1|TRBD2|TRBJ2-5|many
CSARTSGDVTQYF
TGCAGTGCTCGGACTAGCGGGGACGTGACCCAGTACTTC
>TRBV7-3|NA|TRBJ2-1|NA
CASSYSGTNYNEQFF
TGTGCCAGCAGCTACTCCGGGACAAATTACAATGAGCAGTTCTTC